This TCR beta chain was recorded in a study of blood T cell repertoires in COVID-19. Study in general: The samples span acute and convalescent COVID-19 from the United States, Italy and Spain. Sources were T cells, B-cell-depleted T cells, or PBMCs; the material itself was cDNA or gDNA.

Germline lookup yields CDR1 LNHDA and CDR2 SQIVND (reference sequence). The V end was cut by 9 bases, the J end by 6 bases, with 18 bases between. The CDR3 spans 14 residues. Original handling: Nucleated cell counts were estimated from reference gene primer amplification. This table comes from immunoSEQ multiplex PCR, and its TCRdb copy is limited to in-frame clones, with some not included. D and trimming were read from the DNA, whereas the V and J calls and clone size are those reported in that table. The sample shows about 45,000 clones, around nine tenths of them seen only once. The rearrangement uses TRBV19 and TRBJ2-1; perhaps TRBD2 as D (7 bases). This sequence was found in a man aged 65 to 79 with active COVID-19. The source material was peripheral blood. The CDR3 coding sequence is TGTGCCAGCTTTCCGGGGGGCAGGGGCAATGAGCAGTTCTTC. Amino acids: CASFPGGRGNEQFF. The full variable domain, its missing parts supplied by reference TRBV19 and TRBJ2-1, is DGGITQSPKYLFRKEGQNVTLSCEQNLNHDAMYWYRQDPGQGLRLIYYSQIVNDFQKGDIAEGYSVSREKKESFPLTVTSAQKNPTAFYLCASFPGGRGNEQFFGPGTRLTVL.